Many counts were recorded for the clone carrying this T cell receptor beta chain. What it recognizes is unknown. The CDR3 end falls 3 residues outside the read, so it is completed with the germline J gene. These data are taken from a study of T cell clonality in common variable immunodeficiency. Findings and caveats of the study: CVID patient heterogeneity limited repertoire-clinical complication correlations. Fewer deletions and N-nucleotide insertions were reportedly seen in common variable immunodeficiency TCR beta sequences.

The assay was immunoSEQ multiplex PCR, and TCRdb's table has in-frame clones only and misses some. Singletons are absent from the sample, which has 25,000 to 35,000 clones. The CDR3 totals 15 residues. With 6 bases clipped from V and 8 bases from J, the junction kept 8 bases outside the gene matches. Germline CDR1 is MNHEY and CDR2 is SVGEGT. The source material was peripheral blood mononuclear cells. This sequence was found in a human donor with common variable immunodeficiency. V gene TRBV6-2 or TRBV6-3 combines with J gene TRBJ2-4, with TRBD2 identical over 12 bases. The part of the CDR3 DNA that was read is TGTGCCAGCAGATATCCTAGCGGGAGGGAGGACATT. Translation gives CASRYPSGREDI. The entire CDR3 sequence reads CASRYPSGREDIQYF.